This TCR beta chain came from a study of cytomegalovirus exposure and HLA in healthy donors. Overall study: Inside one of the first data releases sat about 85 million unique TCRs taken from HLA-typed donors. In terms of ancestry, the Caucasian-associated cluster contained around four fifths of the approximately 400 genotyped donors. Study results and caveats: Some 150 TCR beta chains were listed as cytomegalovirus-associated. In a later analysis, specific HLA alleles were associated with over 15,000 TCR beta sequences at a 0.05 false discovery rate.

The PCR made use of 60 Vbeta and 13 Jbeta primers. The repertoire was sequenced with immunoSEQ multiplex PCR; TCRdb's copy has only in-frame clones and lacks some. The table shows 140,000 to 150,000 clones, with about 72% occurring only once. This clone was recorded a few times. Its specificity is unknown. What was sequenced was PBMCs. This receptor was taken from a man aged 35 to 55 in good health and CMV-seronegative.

The CDR3, as DNA: TGCGCCAGCAGTGACGACACCTTCACAGATACGCAGTATTTT. This sequence encodes CASSDDTFTDTQYF. V is TRBV10-1 and J is TRBJ2-3; no reliable D call. The germline V gene has CDR1 WNHNN and CDR2 SYGVQD (reference sequence). This CDR3 has 14 amino acids. Trimming removed 3 bases at V and 2 bases at J, with 9 bases between.